This T cell receptor (beta chain) emerged from a study of CD8+CD57+ T cells in acquired aplastic anemia. For the study at large: CD4+ and CD8+ cells, once sorted, gave DNA averaging about 3 ug. General observations from the study: Common to patients and controls were 25 to 30 CD8+ CDR3 sequences. Patients and controls had CD8+ Simpson's diversity values that were not significantly distinct.

Profiles of TCR beta VDJ and CDR3 were generated from a genomic DNA template. One entry per CDR3 protein results from TCRdb running MiXCR on the reads. The sample has some 410,000 distinct CDR3 sequences, under 80% seen once; the top ten hold approximately 3.8%. This clonotype was detected ten times or more. Its matching antigen is unknown. Germline V CDR1 and CDR2: SEHNR, FQNEAQ (reference sequence). V trimming: 4 bases; J trimming: 8 bases; junction bases outside the gene matches: 13. The CDR3 is 16 residues long. The chain has TRBV7-9 and TRBJ2-1; 8 nucleotides align to TRBD2. The TCR originated in a human donor in good health, serving as a control. Sequencing was carried out using sorted CD4+, CD8+, or CD8+CD57+ T cells (not recorded which) from PBMCs. Here the CDR3 DNA reads TGTGCCAGCAGCTCCTCAGGCGGGGGGCGCGGCGATGAGCAGTTCTTC. It codes for CASSSSGGGRGDEQFF.